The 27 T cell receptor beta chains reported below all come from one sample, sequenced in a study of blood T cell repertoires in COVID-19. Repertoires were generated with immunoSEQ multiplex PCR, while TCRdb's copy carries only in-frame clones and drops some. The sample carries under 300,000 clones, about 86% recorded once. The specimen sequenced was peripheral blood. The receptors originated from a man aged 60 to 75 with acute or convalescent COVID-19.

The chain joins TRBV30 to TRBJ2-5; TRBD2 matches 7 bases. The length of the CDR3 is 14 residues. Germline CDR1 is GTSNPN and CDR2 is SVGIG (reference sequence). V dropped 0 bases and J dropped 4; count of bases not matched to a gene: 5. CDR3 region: CAWSVGAGRETQYF. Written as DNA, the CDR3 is TGTGCCTGGAGTGTGGGAGCGGGACGAGAGACCCAGTACTTC.

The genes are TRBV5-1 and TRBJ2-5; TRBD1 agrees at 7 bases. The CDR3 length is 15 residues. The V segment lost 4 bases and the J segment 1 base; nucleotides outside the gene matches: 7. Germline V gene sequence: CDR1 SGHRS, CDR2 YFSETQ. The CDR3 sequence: CASSRNRDSQETQYF. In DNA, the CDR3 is TGCGCCAGCAGCCGAAACCGGGACAGCCAAGAGACCCAGTACTTC.

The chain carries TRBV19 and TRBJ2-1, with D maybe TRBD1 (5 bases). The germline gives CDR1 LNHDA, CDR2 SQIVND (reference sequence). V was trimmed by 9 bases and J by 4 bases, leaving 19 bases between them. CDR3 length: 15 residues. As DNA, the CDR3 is TGTGCCAGCACCCAACGCGGACAAGGGTACAATGAGCAGTTCTTC. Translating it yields CASTQRGQGYNEQFF.

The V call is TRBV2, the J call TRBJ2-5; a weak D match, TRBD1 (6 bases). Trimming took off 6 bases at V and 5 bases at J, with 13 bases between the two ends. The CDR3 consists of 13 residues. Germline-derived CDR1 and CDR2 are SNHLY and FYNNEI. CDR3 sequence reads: CASRHRVSETQYF. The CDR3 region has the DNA TGTGCCAGCAGGCACAGGGTTTCCGAGACCCAGTACTTC.

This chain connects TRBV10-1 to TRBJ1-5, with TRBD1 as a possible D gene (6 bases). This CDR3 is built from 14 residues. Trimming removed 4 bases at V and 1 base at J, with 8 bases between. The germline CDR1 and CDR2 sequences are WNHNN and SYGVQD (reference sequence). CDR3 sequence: CASSADRSNQPQHF. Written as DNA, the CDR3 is TGCGCCAGCAGTGCCGACAGGAGCAATCAGCCCCAGCATTTT.

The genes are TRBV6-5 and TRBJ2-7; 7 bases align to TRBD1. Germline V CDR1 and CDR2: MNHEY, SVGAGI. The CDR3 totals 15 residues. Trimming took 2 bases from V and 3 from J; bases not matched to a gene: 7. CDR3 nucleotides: TGTGCCAGCAGTTACGGACCCGGGGACAGCTACGAGCAGTACTTC. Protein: CASSYGPGDSYEQYF.

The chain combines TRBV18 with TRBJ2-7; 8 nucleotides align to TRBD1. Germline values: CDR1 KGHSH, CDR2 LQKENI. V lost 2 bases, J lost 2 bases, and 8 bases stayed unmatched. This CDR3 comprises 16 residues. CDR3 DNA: TGTGCCAGCTCACCATCTGCCGGACAGGGTACCTACGAGCAGTACTTC. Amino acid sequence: CASSPSAGQGTYEQYF. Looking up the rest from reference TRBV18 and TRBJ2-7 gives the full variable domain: NAGVMQNPRHLVRRRGQEARLRCSPMKGHSHVYWYRQLPEEGLKFMVYLQKENIIDESGMPKERFSAEFPKEGPSILRIQQVVRGDSAAYFCASSPSAGQGTYEQYFGPGTRLTVT.

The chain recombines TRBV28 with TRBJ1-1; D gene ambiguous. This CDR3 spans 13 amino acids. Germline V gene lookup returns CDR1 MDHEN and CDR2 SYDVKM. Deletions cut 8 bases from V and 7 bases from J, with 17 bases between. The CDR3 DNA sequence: TGTGCCAGCCGGCGCCCTGAGTGGAGTGAAGCTTTCTTT. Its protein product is CASRRPEWSEAFF.

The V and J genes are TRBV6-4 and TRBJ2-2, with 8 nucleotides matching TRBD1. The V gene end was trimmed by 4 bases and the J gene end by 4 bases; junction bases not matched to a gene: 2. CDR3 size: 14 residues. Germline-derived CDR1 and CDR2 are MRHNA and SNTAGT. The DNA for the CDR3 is TGTGCCAGCAGTGGACAGGGGACCACCGGGGAGCTGTTTTTT. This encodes CASSGQGTTGELFF.

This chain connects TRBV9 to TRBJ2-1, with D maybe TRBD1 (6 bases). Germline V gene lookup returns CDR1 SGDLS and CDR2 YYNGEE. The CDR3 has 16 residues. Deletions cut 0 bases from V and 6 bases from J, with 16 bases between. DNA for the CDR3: TGTGCCAGCAGCGTAGTGATAGGGGGTATTGGCAATGAGCAGTTCTTC. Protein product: CASSVVIGGIGNEQFF. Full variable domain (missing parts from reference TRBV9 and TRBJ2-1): DSGVTQTPKHLITATGQRVTLRCSPRSGDLSVYWYQQSLDQGLQFLIQYYNGEERAKGNILERFSAQQFPDLHSELNLSSLELGDSALYFCASSVVIGGIGNEQFFGPGTRLTVL.

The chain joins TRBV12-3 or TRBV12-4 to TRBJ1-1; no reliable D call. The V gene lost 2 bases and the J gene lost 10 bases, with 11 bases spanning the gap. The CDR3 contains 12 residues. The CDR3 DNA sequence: TGTGCCAGCAGTTTACCCCAGGCAACAGCTTTCTTT. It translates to CASSLPQATAFF.

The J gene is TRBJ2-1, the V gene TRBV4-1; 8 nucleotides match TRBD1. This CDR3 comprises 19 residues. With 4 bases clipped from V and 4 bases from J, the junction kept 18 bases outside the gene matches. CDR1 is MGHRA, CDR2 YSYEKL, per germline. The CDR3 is CASSPREQGEGIGYNEQFF. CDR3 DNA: TGCGCCAGCAGCCCCCGGGAACAGGGGGAAGGGATCGGATACAATGAGCAGTTCTTC.

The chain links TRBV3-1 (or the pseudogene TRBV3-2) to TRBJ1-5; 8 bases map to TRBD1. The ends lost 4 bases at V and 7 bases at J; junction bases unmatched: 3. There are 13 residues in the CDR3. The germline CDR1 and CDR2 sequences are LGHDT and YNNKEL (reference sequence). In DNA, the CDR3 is TGTGCCAGCAGCCGAGACAGGGGCCAGCCCCAGCATTTT. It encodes CASSRDRGQPQHF.

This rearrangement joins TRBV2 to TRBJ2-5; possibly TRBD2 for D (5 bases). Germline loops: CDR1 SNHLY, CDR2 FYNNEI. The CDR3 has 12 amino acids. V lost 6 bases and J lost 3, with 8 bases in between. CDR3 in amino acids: CASRVAKETQYF. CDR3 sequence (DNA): TGTGCCAGCAGGGTAGCGAAAGAGACCCAGTACTTC.

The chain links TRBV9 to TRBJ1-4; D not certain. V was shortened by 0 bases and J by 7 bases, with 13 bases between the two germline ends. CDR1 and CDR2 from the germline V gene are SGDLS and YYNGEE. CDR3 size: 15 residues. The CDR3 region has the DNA TGTGCCAGCAGCGTAGAGGGATCGGGAGGTGAAAAACTGTTTTTT. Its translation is CASSVEGSGGEKLFF.

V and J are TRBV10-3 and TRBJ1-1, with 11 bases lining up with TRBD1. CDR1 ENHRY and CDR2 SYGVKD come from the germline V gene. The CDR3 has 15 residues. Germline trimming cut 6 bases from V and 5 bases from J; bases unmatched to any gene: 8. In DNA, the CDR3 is TGTGCCATCAGGGACAGGGGGCGAGATATGACTGAAGCTTTCTTT. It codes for CAIRDRGRDMTEAFF.

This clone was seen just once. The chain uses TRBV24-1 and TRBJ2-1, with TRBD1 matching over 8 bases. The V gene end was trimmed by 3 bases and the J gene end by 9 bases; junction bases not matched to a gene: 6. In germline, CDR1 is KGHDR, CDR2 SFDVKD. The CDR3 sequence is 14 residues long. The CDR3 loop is CATSDLRGRGEQFF. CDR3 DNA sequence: TGTGCCACCAGTGATCTCAGGGGGCGCGGTGAGCAGTTCTTC.

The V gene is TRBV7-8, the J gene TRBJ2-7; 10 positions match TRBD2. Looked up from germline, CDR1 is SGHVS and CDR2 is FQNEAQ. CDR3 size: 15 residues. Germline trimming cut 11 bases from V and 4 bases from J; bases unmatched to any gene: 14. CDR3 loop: CAQNPLAGDRYEQYF. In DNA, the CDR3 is TGTGCCCAAAATCCCCTAGCGGGAGATAGGTACGAGCAGTACTTC. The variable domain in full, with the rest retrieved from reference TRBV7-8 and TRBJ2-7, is GAGVSQSPRYKVAKRGQDVALRCDPISGHVSLFWYQQALGQGPEFLTYFQNEAQLDKSGLPSDRFFAERPEGSVSTLKIQRTQQEDSAVYLCAQNPLAGDRYEQYFGPGTRLTVT.

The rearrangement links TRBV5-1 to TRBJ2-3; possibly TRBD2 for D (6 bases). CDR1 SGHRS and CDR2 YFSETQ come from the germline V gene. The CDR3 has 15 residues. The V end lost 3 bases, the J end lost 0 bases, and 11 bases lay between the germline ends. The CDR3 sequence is CASSYLATSTDTQYF. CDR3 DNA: TGCGCCAGCAGCTATCTAGCGACTAGCACAGATACGCAGTATTTT.

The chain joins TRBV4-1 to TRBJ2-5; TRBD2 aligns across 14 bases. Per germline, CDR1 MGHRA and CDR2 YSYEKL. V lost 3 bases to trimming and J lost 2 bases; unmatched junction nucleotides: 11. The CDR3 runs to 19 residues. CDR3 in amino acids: CASSQSGTSGSGGQETQYF. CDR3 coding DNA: TGCGCCAGCAGCCAGAGCGGGACTAGCGGGAGCGGGGGGCAAGAGACCCAGTACTTC.

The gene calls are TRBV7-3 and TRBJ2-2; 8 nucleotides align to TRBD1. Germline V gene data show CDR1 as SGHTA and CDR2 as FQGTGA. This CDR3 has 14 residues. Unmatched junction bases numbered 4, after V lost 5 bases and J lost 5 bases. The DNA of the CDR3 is TGTGCCAGCAGCCCCGGACAGGGAACCGGGGAGCTGTTTTTT. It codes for CASSPGQGTGELFF.

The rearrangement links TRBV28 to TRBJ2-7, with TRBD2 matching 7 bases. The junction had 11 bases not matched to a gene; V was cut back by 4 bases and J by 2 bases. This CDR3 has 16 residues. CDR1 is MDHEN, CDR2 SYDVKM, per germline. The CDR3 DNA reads TGTGCCAGCAGTTACCTTTGGAGCGGGATTCCCTACGAGCAGTACTTC. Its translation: CASSYLWSGIPYEQYF.

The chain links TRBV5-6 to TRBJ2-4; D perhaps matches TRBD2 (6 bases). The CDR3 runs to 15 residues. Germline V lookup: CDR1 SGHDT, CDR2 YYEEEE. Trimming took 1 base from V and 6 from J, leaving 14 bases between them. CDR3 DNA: TGTGCCAGCAGCTTGTTAGAGCAGGGAGGAAACATTCAGTACTTC. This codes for CASSLLEQGGNIQYF. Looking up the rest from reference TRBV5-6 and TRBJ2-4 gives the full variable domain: DAGVTQSPTHLIKTRGQQVTLRCSPKSGHDTVSWYQQALGQGPQFIFQYYEEEERQRGNFPDRFSGHQFPNYSSELNVNALLLGDSALYLCASSLLEQGGNIQYFGAGTRLSVL.

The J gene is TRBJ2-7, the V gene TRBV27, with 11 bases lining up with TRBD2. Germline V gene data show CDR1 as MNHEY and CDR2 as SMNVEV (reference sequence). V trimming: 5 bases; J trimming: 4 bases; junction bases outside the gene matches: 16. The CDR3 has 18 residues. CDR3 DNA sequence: TGTGCCAGCAGTAGACAGGTTACTAGCGGGAGCAGTTGGTACGAGCAGTACTTC. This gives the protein CASSRQVTSGSSWYEQYF.

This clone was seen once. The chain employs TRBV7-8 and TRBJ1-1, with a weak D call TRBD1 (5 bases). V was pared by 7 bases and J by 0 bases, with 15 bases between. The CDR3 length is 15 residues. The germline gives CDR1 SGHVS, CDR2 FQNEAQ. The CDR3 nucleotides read TGTGCCAGCACCCTAAAACGACAGCTGAACACTGAAGCTTTCTTT. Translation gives CASTLKRQLNTEAFF.

Here the CDR3 reads CASTPQGNSNQPQHF. The CDR3 region has the DNA TGTGCCAGCACCCCCCAGGGGAATAGCAATCAGCCCCAGCATTTT. The rearrangement uses TRBV28 and TRBJ1-5; a weak D match, TRBD1 (6 bases). Trimming left V 7 bases short and J 0 bases short, with 13 bases between. This CDR3 comprises 15 residues. Germline lookup yields CDR1 MDHEN and CDR2 SYDVKM.

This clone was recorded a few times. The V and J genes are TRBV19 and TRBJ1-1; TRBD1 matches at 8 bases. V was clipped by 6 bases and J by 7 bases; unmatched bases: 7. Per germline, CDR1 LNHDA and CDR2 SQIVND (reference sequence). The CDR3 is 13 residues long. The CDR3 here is CASRQDRAVEAFF. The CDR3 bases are TGTGCCAGTAGGCAGGACAGGGCCGTTGAAGCTTTCTTT. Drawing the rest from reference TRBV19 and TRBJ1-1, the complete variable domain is DGGITQSPKYLFRKEGQNVTLSCEQNLNHDAMYWYRQDPGQGLRLIYYSQIVNDFQKGDIAEGYSVSREKKESFPLTVTSAQKNPTAFYLCASRQDRAVEAFFGQGTRLTVV.